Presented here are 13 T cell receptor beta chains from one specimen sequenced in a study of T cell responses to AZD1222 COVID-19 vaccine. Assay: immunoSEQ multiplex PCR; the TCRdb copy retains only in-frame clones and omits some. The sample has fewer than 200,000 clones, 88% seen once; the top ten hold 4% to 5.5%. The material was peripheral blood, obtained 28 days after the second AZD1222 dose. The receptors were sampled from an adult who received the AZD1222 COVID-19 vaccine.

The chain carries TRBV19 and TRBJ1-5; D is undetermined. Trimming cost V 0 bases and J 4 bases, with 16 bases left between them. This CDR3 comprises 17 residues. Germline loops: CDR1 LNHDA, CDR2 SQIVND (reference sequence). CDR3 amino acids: CASSIDVTAATNQPQHF. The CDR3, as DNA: TGTGCCAGTAGTATAGATGTCACGGCCGCCACTAATCAGCCCCAGCATTTT. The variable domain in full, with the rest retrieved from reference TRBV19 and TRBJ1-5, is DGGITQSPKYLFRKEGQNVTLSCEQNLNHDAMYWYRQDPGQGLRLIYYSQIVNDFQKGDIAEGYSVSREKKESFPLTVTSAQKNPTAFYLCASSIDVTAATNQPQHFGDGTRLSIL.

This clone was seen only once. CDR3 protein: CASSVGRQRANEKLFF. Here the CDR3 DNA reads TGTGCCAGCAGCGTAGGTCGACAGCGAGCAAATGAAAAACTGTTTTTT. The chain couples TRBV9 to TRBJ1-4; D possibly corresponds to TRBD1 (5 bases). Looked up from germline, CDR1 is SGDLS and CDR2 is YYNGEE. This CDR3 has 16 amino acids. V was shortened by 0 bases and J by 5 bases, with 14 bases between the two germline ends.

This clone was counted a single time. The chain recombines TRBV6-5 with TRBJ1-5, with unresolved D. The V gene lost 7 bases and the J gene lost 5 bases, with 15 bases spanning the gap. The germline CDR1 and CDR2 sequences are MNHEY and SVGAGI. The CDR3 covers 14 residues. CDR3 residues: CASKITYSDQPQHF. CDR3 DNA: TGTGCCAGCAAGATTACTTACTCTGATCAGCCCCAGCATTTT.

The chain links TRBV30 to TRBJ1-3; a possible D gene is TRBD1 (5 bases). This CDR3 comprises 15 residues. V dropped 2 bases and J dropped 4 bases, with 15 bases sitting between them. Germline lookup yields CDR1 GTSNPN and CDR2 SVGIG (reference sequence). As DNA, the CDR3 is TGTGCCTGGAGTCGTTCAGGGTTTCGAGGAAACACCATATATTTT. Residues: CAWSRSGFRGNTIYF.

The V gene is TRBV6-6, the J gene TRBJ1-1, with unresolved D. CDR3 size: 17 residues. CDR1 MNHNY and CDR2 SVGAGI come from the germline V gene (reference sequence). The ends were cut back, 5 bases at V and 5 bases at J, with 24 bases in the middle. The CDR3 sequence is CASSPGPTRGVRTEAFF. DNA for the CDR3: TGTGCCAGCAGTCCCGGACCGACGAGAGGCGTCCGAACTGAAGCTTTCTTT.

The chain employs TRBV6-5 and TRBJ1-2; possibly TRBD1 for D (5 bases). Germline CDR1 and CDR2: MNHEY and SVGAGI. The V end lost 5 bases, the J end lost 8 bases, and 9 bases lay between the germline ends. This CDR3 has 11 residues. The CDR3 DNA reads TGTGCCAGCAGTCCAGGGATAGGCTACACCTTC. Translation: CASSPGIGYTF.

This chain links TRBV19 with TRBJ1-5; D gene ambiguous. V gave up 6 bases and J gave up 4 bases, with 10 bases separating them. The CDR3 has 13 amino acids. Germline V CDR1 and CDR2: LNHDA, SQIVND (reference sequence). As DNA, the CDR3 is TGTGCCAGTAGCCCCATATCAAATCAGCCCCAGCATTTT. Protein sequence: CASSPISNQPQHF.

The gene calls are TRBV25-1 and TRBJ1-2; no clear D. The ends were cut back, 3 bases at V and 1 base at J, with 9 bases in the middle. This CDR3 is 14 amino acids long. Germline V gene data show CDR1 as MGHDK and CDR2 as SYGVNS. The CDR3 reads CASSDYRVNYGYTF. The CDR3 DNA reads TGTGCCAGCAGTGATTATAGGGTTAACTATGGCTACACCTTC.

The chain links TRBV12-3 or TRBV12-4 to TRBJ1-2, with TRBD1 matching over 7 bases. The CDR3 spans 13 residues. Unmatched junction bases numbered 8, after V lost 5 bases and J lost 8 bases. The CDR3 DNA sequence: TGTGCCAGCAGTGCAGGGGGGTTGAGCGGCTACACCTTC. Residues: CASSAGGLSGYTF.

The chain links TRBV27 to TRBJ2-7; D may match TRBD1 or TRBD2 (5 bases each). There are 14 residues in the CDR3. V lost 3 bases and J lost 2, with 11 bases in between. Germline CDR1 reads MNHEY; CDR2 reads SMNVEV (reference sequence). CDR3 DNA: TGTGCCAGCAGTTTCCGGGACGGCACCTACGAGCAGTACTTC. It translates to CASSFRDGTYEQYF.

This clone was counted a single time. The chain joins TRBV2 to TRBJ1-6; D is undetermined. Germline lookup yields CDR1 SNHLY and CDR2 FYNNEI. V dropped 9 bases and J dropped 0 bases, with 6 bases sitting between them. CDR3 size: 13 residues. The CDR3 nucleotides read TGTGCCAGTGGGAGCTCCTATAATTCACCCCTCCACTTT. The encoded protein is CASGSSYNSPLHF.

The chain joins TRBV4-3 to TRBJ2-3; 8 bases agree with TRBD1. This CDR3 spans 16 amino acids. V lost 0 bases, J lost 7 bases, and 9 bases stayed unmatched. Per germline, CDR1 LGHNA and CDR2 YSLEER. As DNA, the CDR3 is TGCGCCAGCAGCCAAGATCAGGGGGCGCAACGTTATACGCAGTATTTT. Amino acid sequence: CASSQDQGAQRYTQYF.

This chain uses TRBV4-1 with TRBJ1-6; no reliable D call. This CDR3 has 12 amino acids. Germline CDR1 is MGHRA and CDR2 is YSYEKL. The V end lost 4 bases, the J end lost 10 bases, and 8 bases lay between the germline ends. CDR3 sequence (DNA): TGCGCCAGCAGCCCCGCGAACTCACCCCTCCACTTT. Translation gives CASSPANSPLHF.